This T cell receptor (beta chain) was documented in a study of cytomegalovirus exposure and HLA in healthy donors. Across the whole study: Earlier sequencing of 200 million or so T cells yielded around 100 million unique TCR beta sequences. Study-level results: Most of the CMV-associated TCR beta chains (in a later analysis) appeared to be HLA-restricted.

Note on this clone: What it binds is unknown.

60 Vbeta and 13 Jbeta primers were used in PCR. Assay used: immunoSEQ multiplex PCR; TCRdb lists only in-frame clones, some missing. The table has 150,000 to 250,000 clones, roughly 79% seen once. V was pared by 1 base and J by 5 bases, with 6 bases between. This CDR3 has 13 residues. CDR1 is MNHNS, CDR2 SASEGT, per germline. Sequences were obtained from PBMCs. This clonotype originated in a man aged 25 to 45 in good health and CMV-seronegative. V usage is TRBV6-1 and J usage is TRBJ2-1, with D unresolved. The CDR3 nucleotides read TGTGCCAGCAGTGAAGGGAGTCACAATGAGCAGTTCTTC. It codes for CASSEGSHNEQFF.